These 24 T cell receptor beta chains were all obtained from the same sample, sequenced in a study of post-analysis software for immune sequencing data. Study-level findings and limits: Patients had higher frequencies than controls of five TRBV segments, including TRBV5-6, TRBV5-1 and TRBV20-1.

cDNA libraries of TCR beta carried unique molecular identifiers. TCRdb passed the PCR reads through MiXCR, listing each CDR3 protein once. Of hundreds of thousands of distinct CDR3 sequences listed, 53% are singletons. The antigens these receptors bind are not known. Sequencing was performed on blood. These receptors all stem from a girl under 18 with multiple sclerosis.

This clonotype was recorded only once. The chain recombines TRBV15 with TRBJ1-5; no clear D. The CDR3 is made up of 13 amino acids. Germline V gene data show CDR1 as LNHNV and CDR2 as YYDKDF (reference sequence). Deletions cut 1 base from V and 4 bases from J, with 5 bases between. The CDR3 region has the DNA TGTGCCACCAGCAGAGGGGTTAATCAGCCCCAGCATTTT. Amino acid sequence: CATSRGVNQPQHF.

V gene TRBV20-1 combines with J gene TRBJ2-4, with D perhaps matching TRBD2 (6 bases). The J call may be faulty, since TRBJ2-7 better matches the DNA end. The germline V gene encodes CDR1 DFQATT and CDR2 SNEGSKA (reference sequence). This CDR3 region has 16 residues. The CDR3 region is CSARVGIGSSNYEQYF. The CDR3 DNA reads TGCAGTGCTAGAGTCGGTATCGGGAGTTCGAACTACGAGCAGTACTTC.

This chain links TRBV4-1 with TRBJ2-3; no reliable D call. The CDR3 consists of 14 residues. Trimming shortened V by 1 base and J by 0 bases, and 5 bases separated the two germline ends. Looked up from germline, CDR1 is MGHRA and CDR2 is YSYEKL. The CDR3 nucleotides are TGCGCCAGCAGCCAAGTATCAAGCACAGATACGCAGTATTTT. Protein sequence: CASSQVSSTDTQYF.

This chain uses TRBV5-1 with TRBJ2-3; 10 bases line up with TRBD2. Unmatched junction bases numbered 11, after V lost 4 bases and J lost 6 bases. This CDR3 is 16 amino acids long. Germline V lookup: CDR1 SGHRS, CDR2 YFSETQ. The chain's CDR3 is CASSPGGTSVSDTQYF. The CDR3 DNA sequence: TGCGCCAGCAGCCCGGGCGGGACTAGCGTCTCGGATACGCAGTATTTT.

This clonotype occurred a few times. The chain is built from TRBV5-1 and TRBJ2-3; maybe TRBD2 (5 bases). Germline assignment: CDR1 SGHRS and CDR2 YFSETQ. CDR3 length: 14 amino acids. The V end was cut by 2 bases, the J end by 1 base, with 8 bases between. This CDR3 reads CASSFYSGTDTQYF. The CDR3 nucleotides are TGCGCCAGCAGCTTTTATAGCGGCACAGATACGCAGTATTTT.

This clonotype occurred once. The chain recombines TRBV2 with TRBJ1-1; D gene ambiguous. V lost 7 bases, J lost 2 bases, and 11 bases lay in between. The CDR3 extends over 13 amino acids. CDR1 is SNHLY, CDR2 FYNNEI, per germline. The CDR3 DNA sequence: TGTGCCAGCATGAGCTCTCTAAACACTGAAGCTTTCTTT. Its protein is CASMSSLNTEAFF. Using reference TRBV2 and TRBJ1-1 for the parts outside the CDR3, the full variable domain is EPEVTQTPSHQVTQMGQEVILRCVPISNHLYFYWYRQILGQKVEFLVSFYNNEISEKSEIFDDQFSVERPDGSNFTLKIRSTKLEDSAMYFCASMSSLNTEAFFGQGTRLTVV.

This chain links TRBV20-1 with TRBJ2-3; 10 positions agree with TRBD1. Germline V gives CDR1 DFQATT, CDR2 SNEGSKA (reference sequence). CDR3 length: 14 residues. The V gene end was trimmed by 6 bases and the J gene end by 1 base; junction bases not matched to a gene: 4. CDR3 region: CSAWGTGGTDTQYF. The CDR3 DNA is TGCAGTGCATGGGGGACAGGGGGCACAGATACGCAGTATTTT.

The V and J genes are TRBV5-1 and TRBJ1-1; D may be TRBD1 (5 bases). Per the germline V gene, CDR1 is SGHRS and CDR2 is YFSETQ. The CDR3 is made up of 16 amino acids. Trimming shortened V by 0 bases and J by 0 bases, and 12 bases separated the two germline ends. CDR3 region: CASSLADTVMNTEAFF. As DNA, the CDR3 is TGCGCCAGCAGCTTGGCGGACACGGTGATGAACACTGAAGCTTTCTTT.

V and J are TRBV10-3 and TRBJ1-1, with TRBD1 as a possible D gene (5 bases). Between the trimmed V and J ends, which lost 10 bases and 3 bases, there was a span of 15 bases. The CDR3 has 13 amino acids. Germline CDR1 ENHRY, CDR2 SYGVKD. DNA for the CDR3: TGTGCCACCAGGATCAGGGACGACACTGAAGCTTTCTTT. Protein: CATRIRDDTEAFF.

J is TRBJ2-1 and V is TRBV5-1, with TRBD2 matching 8 bases. Germline loops: CDR1 SGHRS, CDR2 YFSETQ. CDR3 length: 15 amino acids. Losses at the gene ends were 2 bases for V and 6 bases for J; bases not matched to a gene: 7. CDR3 bases: TGCGCCAGCAGCTTTAGCGGGGTGGCACCCAATGAGCAGTTCTTC. The encoded protein is CASSFSGVAPNEQFF. Filled out from reference TRBV5-1 and TRBJ2-1, the complete variable domain reads KAGVTQTPRYLIKTRGQQVTLSCSPISGHRSVSWYQQTPGQGLQFLFEYFSETQRNKGNFPGRFSGRQFSNSRSEMNVSTLELGDSALYLCASSFSGVAPNEQFFGPGTRLTVL.

This chain connects TRBV20-1 to TRBJ2-5; D gene uncertain. CDR1 and CDR2 from the germline V gene are DFQATT and SNEGSKA (reference sequence). The germline V and J ends were trimmed by 6 bases and 7 bases, with 15 bases remaining between them. CDR3 length: 12 residues. The DNA for the CDR3 is TGCAGTGCGCTACATGGTAAATGGACCCAGTACTTC. Translation gives CSALHGKWTQYF.

This chain uses TRBV5-1 with TRBJ2-5; 8 bases agree with TRBD2. This CDR3 has 16 amino acids. CDR1 is SGHRS and CDR2 is YFSETQ in the germline V gene. V was clipped by 4 bases and J by 4 bases; unmatched bases: 12. CDR3 DNA sequence: TGCGCCAGCAGCCTAGGACGTAGTAGCGGGGCAGAGACCCAGTACTTC. This encodes CASSLGRSSGAETQYF.

The chain has TRBV29-1 and TRBJ1-4; maybe TRBD1 (5 bases). The ends were cut back, 7 bases at V and 4 bases at J, with 19 bases in the middle. The CDR3 runs to 15 residues. Germline CDR1 and CDR2: SQVTM and ANQGSEA. CDR3 sequence: CSAARGDLVNEKLFF. The CDR3 DNA is TGCAGCGCCGCACGGGGGGATCTTGTTAATGAAAAACTGTTTTTT.

This rearrangement joins TRBV29-1 to TRBJ2-1; 7 positions agree with TRBD1. The ends lost 0 bases at V and 7 bases at J; junction bases unmatched: 0. CDR3 length: 12 residues. CDR1 and CDR2 (germline): SQVTM, ANQGSEA. This CDR3 is CSVEETGNEQFF. CDR3 nucleotide sequence: TGCAGCGTTGAAGAGACAGGGAATGAGCAGTTCTTC.

The chain uses TRBV10-3 and TRBJ2-1, with D possibly TRBD1 on 6 matching bases. V lost 10 bases, J lost 7 bases, and 20 bases lay in between. The CDR3 runs 14 residues. Per the germline V gene, CDR1 is ENHRY and CDR2 is SYGVKD. CDR3: CATQGPSAENEQFF. The DNA of the CDR3 is TGTGCCACCCAGGGGCCCTCGGCGGAGAATGAGCAGTTCTTC.

V gene TRBV7-2 combines with J gene TRBJ1-6; D is perhaps TRBD1 (5 bases). Trimming removed 1 base at V and 6 bases at J, with 10 bases between. Germline CDR1 SGHTA, CDR2 FQGNSA. The length of the CDR3 is 15 residues. CDR3: CASSLVGQGNSPLHF. For the CDR3, the DNA is TGTGCCAGCAGCTTAGTTGGCCAGGGTAATTCACCCCTCCACTTT.

This clonotype has a single count. The rearrangement uses TRBV2 and TRBJ2-1; perhaps TRBD1 as D (6 bases). V lost 7 bases to trimming and J lost 0 bases, with 10 bases between them. CDR3 length: 14 amino acids. From germline, CDR1 is SNHLY and CDR2 FYNNEI. Written as DNA, the CDR3 is TGTGCCAGCAACGGACAGTCCTCCTACAATGAGCAGTTCTTC. Protein: CASNGQSSYNEQFF.

This clonotype has just a few counts. CDR3 DNA: TGCAGTGCTAGAGTAGGGACAGCAGTCTACGAGCAGTACTTC. Translated, it gives CSARVGTAVYEQYF. The chain combines TRBV20-1 with TRBJ2-7; TRBD1 matches 7 bases. This CDR3 has 14 residues. V lost 1 base to trimming and J lost 3 bases; unmatched junction nucleotides: 6. Germline-derived CDR1 and CDR2 are DFQATT and SNEGSKA (reference sequence).

CDR3 DNA sequence: TGTGCCAGCTCACTCCGGGACGACAATGAGCAGTACTTC. It specifies CASSLRDDNEQYF. The chain joins TRBV6-6 to TRBJ2-1, with D possibly being TRBD1 or TRBD2 (5 bases each). The J call is in doubt because the DNA end fits TRBJ2-7 better. The CDR3 is 13 residues long. Germline V gene data show CDR1 as MNHNY and CDR2 as SVGAGI (reference sequence).

The chain carries TRBV7-2 and TRBJ2-3; D uncertain. This CDR3 has 14 residues. V lost 5 bases and J 4 bases, leaving 13 bases between the germline ends. Germline V gene sequence: CDR1 SGHTA, CDR2 FQGNSA. The CDR3 loop is CASSIGLKADTQYF. In nucleotides, the CDR3 is TGTGCCAGCAGCATCGGCCTCAAGGCAGATACGCAGTATTTT.

This clonotype came up a few times. The CDR3 here is CSATSGDTYEQYF. In DNA, the CDR3 is TGCAGTGCTACCAGCGGGGACACCTACGAGCAGTACTTC. The chain links TRBV20-1 to TRBJ2-5; D might be TRBD2 (7 bases). The DNA matches TRBJ2-7 better at its end, which makes the J call doubtful. CDR1 and CDR2 (germline): DFQATT, SNEGSKA (reference sequence). The CDR3 totals 13 residues.

This clonotype has only a few counts. The rearrangement uses TRBV6-5 and TRBJ1-2, with a possible D match to TRBD1 (5 bases). Looked up from germline, CDR1 is MNHEY and CDR2 is SVGAGI. The CDR3 is 15 residues long. Trimming left V 6 bases short and J 4 bases short, with 18 bases between. The CDR3 protein is CASSRSEGVFYGYTF. The CDR3 bases are TGTGCCAGCAGCCGCAGTGAAGGGGTGTTCTATGGCTACACCTTC.

This clonotype has a single count. This chain uses TRBV12-3 or TRBV12-4 with TRBJ1-2; 9 nucleotides line up with TRBD1. The CDR3 is made up of 16 amino acids. Trimming cost V 7 bases and J 4 bases; bases outside gene matches: 13. The CDR3 nucleotides are TGTGCCAGCACTCACTCCGGGACAGGGCCTTCCTATGGCTACACCTTC. It specifies CASTHSGTGPSYGYTF.

There are a few counts of this clonotype. The chain couples TRBV6-2 or TRBV6-3 to TRBJ2-5, with D tentatively TRBD1 or TRBD2 (5 bases each). Germline CDR1 is MNHEY and CDR2 is SVGEGT. The CDR3 sequence is 17 residues long. V gave up 7 bases and J gave up 0 bases, with 21 bases separating them. CDR3 bases: TGTGCCAGCAATCCTCCTCCTCAGGGCGGGCACCAAGAGACCCAGTACTTC. This codes for CASNPPPQGGHQETQYF.